One and the same sample provided the 6 T cell receptor beta chains below, sequenced in a study of blood T cell repertoires in COVID-19. TCRdb's table, derived via immunoSEQ multiplex PCR, lists solely in-frame clones and lacks some. The sample lists 120,000 or so clones; 55% to 75% were seen once. Sequenced material: peripheral blood. The receptor source for this set is a woman in her 70s with acute or convalescent COVID-19.

The chain carries TRBV14 and TRBJ2-2; 8 positions agree with TRBD1. The CDR3 loop spans 15 amino acids. Germline V lookup: CDR1 SGHDN, CDR2 FVKESK. The V gene end was trimmed by 3 bases and the J gene end by 5 bases; junction bases not matched to a gene: 5. In nucleotides, the CDR3 is TGTGCCAGCAGCCATAGGCGACAGGGGACCGGGGAGCTGTTTTTT. Protein sequence: CASSHRRQGTGELFF.

The rearrangement links TRBV7-9 to TRBJ2-1; 9 nucleotides line up with TRBD2. With 5 bases clipped from V and 4 bases from J, the junction kept 12 bases outside the gene matches. There are 17 residues in the CDR3. Germline-derived CDR1 and CDR2 are SEHNR and FQNEAQ (reference sequence). DNA for the CDR3: TGTGCCAGCAGCATTCGGGGTAGCGGGAGATCTTACAATGAGCAGTTCTTC. Translation gives CASSIRGSGRSYNEQFF.

Here the CDR3 DNA reads TGTGCCAGCAGCCCGATCCAAGGGTCTAGCGGGACCTACGAGCAGTACTTC. This encodes CASSPIQGSSGTYEQYF. The V and J genes are TRBV4-2 and TRBJ2-7; 9 bases fit TRBD2. CDR1 is LGHNA, CDR2 YNFKEQ, per germline. J lost 2 bases, V lost 4 bases, and 12 bases had no gene match. The CDR3 covers 17 residues.

The V call is TRBV11-2, the J call TRBJ2-3; 7 bases are shared with TRBD2. The germline gives CDR1 SGHAT, CDR2 FQNNGV. The junction had 5 bases not matched to a gene; V was cut back by 7 bases and J by 4 bases. CDR3 length equals 13 residues. The CDR3 sequence: CASKWAGADTQYF. For the CDR3, the DNA is TGTGCCAGCAAGTGGGCGGGGGCAGATACGCAGTATTTT. Full variable domain (rest looked up from reference TRBV11-2 and TRBJ2-3): EAGVAQSPRYKIIEKRQSVAFWCNPISGHATLYWYQQILGQGPKLLIQFQNNGVVDDSQLPKDRFSAERLKGVDSTLKIQPAKLEDSAVYLCASKWAGADTQYFGPGTRLTVL.

The V gene is TRBV30, the J gene TRBJ1-2; 7 nucleotides agree with TRBD1. Per germline, CDR1 GTSNPN and CDR2 SVGIG (reference sequence). The CDR3 contains 13 residues. J lost 3 bases, V lost 5 bases, and 6 bases had no gene match. For the CDR3, the DNA is TGTGCCTGGTCCCCACAGGGGTACTATGGCTACACCTTC. It specifies CAWSPQGYYGYTF.

With regard to this clone: Germline is not matched at one junction end, which may reflect a read error. This chain uses TRBV7-9 with TRBJ1-1; D not certain. This CDR3 is built from 13 residues. CDR1 is SEHNR, CDR2 FQNEAQ, per germline (reference sequence). The CDR3 bases are TGTGCCAGCAGCTTAGGGACCGGGAACAAGTTTATCTTT. This translates into CASSLGTGNKFIF. Using reference TRBV7-9 and TRBJ1-1 for the parts outside the CDR3, the full variable domain is DTGVSQNPRHKITKRGQNVTFRCDPISEHNRLYWYRQTLGQGPEFLTYFQNEAQLEKSRLLSDRFSAERPKGSFSTLEIQRTEQGDSAMYLCASSLGTGNKFIFGQGTRLTVV.